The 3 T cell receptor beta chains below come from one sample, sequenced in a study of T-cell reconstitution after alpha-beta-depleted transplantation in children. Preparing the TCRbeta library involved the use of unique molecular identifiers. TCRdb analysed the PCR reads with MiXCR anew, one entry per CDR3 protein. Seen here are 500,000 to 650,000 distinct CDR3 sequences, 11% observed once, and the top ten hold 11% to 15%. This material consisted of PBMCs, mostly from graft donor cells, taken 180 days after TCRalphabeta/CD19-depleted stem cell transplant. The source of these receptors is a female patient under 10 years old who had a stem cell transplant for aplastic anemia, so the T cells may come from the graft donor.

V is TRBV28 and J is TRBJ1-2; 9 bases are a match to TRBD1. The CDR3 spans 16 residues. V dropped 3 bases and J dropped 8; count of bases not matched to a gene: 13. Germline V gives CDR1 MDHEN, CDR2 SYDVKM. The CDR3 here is CASSFEAGQGRGGYTF. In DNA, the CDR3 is TGTGCCAGCAGTTTTGAGGCCGGACAGGGGCGAGGGGGCTACACCTTC.

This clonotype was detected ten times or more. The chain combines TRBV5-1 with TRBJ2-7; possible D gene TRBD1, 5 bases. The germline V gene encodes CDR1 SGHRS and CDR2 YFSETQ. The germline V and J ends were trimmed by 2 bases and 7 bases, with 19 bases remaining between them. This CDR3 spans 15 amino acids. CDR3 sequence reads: CASSLATETIGEQYF. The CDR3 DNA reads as TGCGCCAGCAGCTTAGCGACAGAGACCATCGGAGAGCAGTACTTC.

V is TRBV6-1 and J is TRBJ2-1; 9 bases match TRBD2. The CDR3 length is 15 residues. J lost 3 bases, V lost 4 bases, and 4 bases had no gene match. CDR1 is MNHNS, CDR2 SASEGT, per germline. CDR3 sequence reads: CASSGRTSVYNEQFF. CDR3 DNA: TGTGCCAGCAGTGGGCGGACTAGCGTCTACAATGAGCAGTTCTTC.